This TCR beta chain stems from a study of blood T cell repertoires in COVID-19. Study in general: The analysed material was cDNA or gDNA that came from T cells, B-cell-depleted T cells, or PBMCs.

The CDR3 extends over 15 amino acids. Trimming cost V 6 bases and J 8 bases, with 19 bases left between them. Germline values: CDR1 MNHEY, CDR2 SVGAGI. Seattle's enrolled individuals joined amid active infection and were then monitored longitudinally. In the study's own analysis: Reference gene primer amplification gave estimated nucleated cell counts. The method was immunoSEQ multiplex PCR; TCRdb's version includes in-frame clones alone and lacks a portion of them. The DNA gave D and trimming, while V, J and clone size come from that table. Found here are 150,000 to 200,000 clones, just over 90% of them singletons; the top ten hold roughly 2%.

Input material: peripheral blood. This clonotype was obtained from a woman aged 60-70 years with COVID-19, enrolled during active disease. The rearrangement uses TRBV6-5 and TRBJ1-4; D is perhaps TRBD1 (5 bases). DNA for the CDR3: TGTGCCAGCAGCGCCATGAGGGGAGGGAGGGAAAAACTGTTTTTT. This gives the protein CASSAMRGGREKLFF.